The rows below give T cell receptor beta chains drawn from one sample of a study of cytomegalovirus exposure and HLA in healthy donors. This table comes from immunoSEQ multiplex PCR, and its TCRdb copy is limited to in-frame clones, with some not included. The sample consists of about 150,000 clones, about four fifths of them appearing once. The sample comprised PBMCs. All receptors derive from a man aged 18 to 29 in good health and CMV-seronegative. Each CDR3 is given with its conserved first and last residue. A D gene is named only where the DNA matches it firmly. Only some rows state a clone size, as once, few, many or a class for expanded clones.

TRBV29-1	-	-	TRBJ2-5	CSVEGVQETQYF	TGCAGCGTTGAGGGAGTTCAAGAGACCCAGTACTTC
TRBV5-1	-	-	TRBJ2-2	CASSPDMGGTGELFF	TGCGCCAGCAGCCCTGACATGGGGGGTACCGGGGAGCTGTTTTTT
TRBV2	-	-	TRBJ1-5	CASSGEQGQPQHF	TGTGCCAGCAGTGGAGAGCAGGGTCAGCCCCAGCATTTT
TRBV19	-	TRBD2	TRBJ2-2	CASNGGAVAGELFF	TGTGCCAGTAACGGGGGGGCCGTTGCCGGGGAGCTGTTTTTT
TRBV5-1	-	TRBD2	TRBJ2-3	CASSDQGLAGARDTQYF	TGCGCCAGCAGCGATCAGGGACTAGCGGGGGCCCGAGATACGCAGTATTTT
TRBV27	-	-	TRBJ1-4	CASSLLGIGSGPNEKLFF	TGTGCCAGCAGCCTATTAGGCATTGGGAGTGGGCCTAATGAAAAACTGTTTTTT
TRBV5-8	-	TRBD2	TRBJ2-5	CASSLGSSGEETQYF	TGTGCCAGCAGCTTGGGGAGTAGCGGGGAAGAGACCCAGTACTTC
TRBV29-1	-	TRBD2	TRBJ2-7	CSVALSGGMFDEQYF	TGCAGCGTTGCCCTTAGCGGGGGTATGTTCGACGAGCAGTACTTC
TRBV19	-	-	TRBJ1-5	CASSSLGRTNQPQHF	TGTGCCAGTAGTTCCCTGGGGAGGACCAATCAGCCCCAGCATTTT
TRBV7-6	-	TRBD2	TRBJ2-5	CASSRNGGGAKETQYF	TGTGCCAGCAGCCGGAACGGCGGGGGGGCCAAAGAGACCCAGTACTTC
TRBV7-9	-	-	TRBJ2-1	CASSLTGSYNEQFF	TGTGCCAGCAGCTTAACAGGCTCCTACAATGAGCAGTTCTTC
TRBV4-1	-	TRBD1	TRBJ2-2	CASSQVAGGQGAGGELFF	TGCGCCAGCAGCCAAGTTGCTGGAGGACAGGGGGCCGGTGGGGAGCTGTTTTTT
TRBV7-9	once	-	TRBJ1-6	CASSRKDRNNSPLHF	TGTGCCAGCAGCCGCAAAGACAGAAATAATTCACCCCTCCACTTT
TRBV30	-	-	TRBJ1-2	CAWSVRDGYTF	TGTGCCTGGAGTGTACGGGATGGCTACACCTTC
TRBV6-5	few	TRBD1	TRBJ1-5	CASSYSRQGPQHF	TGTGCCAGCAGTTACTCGAGACAGGGGCCCCAGCATTTT
TRBV5-1	-	TRBD1	TRBJ1-3	CASSIGQGENTIYF	TGCGCCAGCAGCATCGGACAGGGTGAAAACACCATATATTTT
TRBV4-2	-	TRBD1	TRBJ1-2	CASSQDPRQGPVTNYGYTF	TGTGCCAGCAGCCAAGATCCCCGACAGGGGCCTGTAACTAACTATGGCTACACCTTC
TRBV11-2	-	TRBD2	TRBJ2-3	CASSLALAGGTLGWDTQYF	TGTGCCAGCAGCTTAGCACTAGCGGGGGGTACATTAGGCTGGGATACGCAGTATTTT
TRBV13	-	-	TRBJ2-1	CASSLQGGTLRAYNEQFF	TGTGCCAGCAGCTTACAAGGAGGAACCCTCCGCGCCTACAATGAGCAGTTCTTC
TRBV4-3	-	TRBD1	TRBJ1-2	CASSQGQGGYGYTF	TGCGCCAGCAGCCAAGGACAGGGTGGCTATGGCTACACCTTC
TRBV14	once	-	TRBJ2-6	CASSLYPRGTGANGLTF	TGTGCCAGCAGCCTCTACCCCAGAGGGACTGGGGCCAACGGCCTGACTTTC
TRBV5-1	-	-	TRBJ1-1	CASSATTGLNTEAFF	TGCGCCAGCAGCGCGACGACAGGATTGAACACTGAAGCTTTCTTT
TRBV29-1	-	TRBD1	TRBJ2-3	CSVRTGPSTDTQYF	TGCAGCGTTAGGACAGGCCCAAGCACAGATACGCAGTATTTT
TRBV7-2	once	-	TRBJ2-1	CASSPQRNEQFF	TGTGCCAGCAGCCCCCAGCGGAATGAGCAGTTCTTC
TRBV4-3	-	-	TRBJ2-3	CASSQDRKGGPGTDTQYF	TGCGCCAGCAGCCAAGATCGAAAGGGGGGGCCTGGCACAGATACGCAGTATTTT
TRBV7-2	-	-	TRBJ1-2	CASSLARQVLTF	TGTGCCAGCAGCTTAGCCCGGCAGGTCCTAACCTTC
TRBV30	-	-	TRBJ1-5	CAWSDYQPQHF	TGTGCCTGGAGTGACTATCAGCCCCAGCATTTT
TRBV5-1	-	TRBD1	TRBJ1-5	CASSAGQGDLPQHF	TGCGCCAGCAGCGCGGGACAGGGTGATCTCCCCCAGCATTTT
TRBV7-8	-	-	TRBJ1-6	CASSLDRVNNSPLHF	TGTGCCAGCAGCTTAGACAGGGTAAATAATTCACCCCTCCACTTT
TRBV6-5	-	-	TRBJ1-5	CASSWEGPGGRQPQHF	TGTGCCAGCAGTTGGGAGGGACCAGGTGGGCGTCAGCCCCAGCATTTT
TRBV2	-	-	TRBJ2-5	CASSEQGGQETQYF	TGTGCCAGCAGTGAACAGGGGGGTCAAGAGACCCAGTACTTC
TRBV7-6	-	TRBD2	TRBJ2-7	CASSLGAGGNYEQYF	TGTGCCAGCAGCTTAGGCGCGGGGGGGAACTACGAGCAGTACTTC
TRBV11-2	few	TRBD1	TRBJ2-1	CASSQRQGYEQFF	TGTGCCAGCAGCCAAAGACAGGGCTATGAGCAGTTCTTC
TRBV10-3	-	TRBD2	TRBJ2-1	CAISDPGGRRNEQFF	TGTGCCATCAGTGACCCGGGGGGGCGTCGGAATGAGCAGTTCTTC
TRBV4-2	-	TRBD2	TRBJ2-3	CASRGYSGGPSTDTQYF	TGTGCCAGCAGGGGTTATAGCGGGGGCCCTAGCACAGATACGCAGTATTTT
TRBV29-1	-	TRBD2	TRBJ2-1	CSVVGTTHPEQFF	TGCAGCGTCGTAGGGACTACCCATCCCGAGCAGTTCTTC
TRBV7-8	-	-	TRBJ2-1	CASRAVNEQFF	TGTGCCAGCAGGGCTGTGAATGAGCAGTTCTTC
TRBV14	-	-	TRBJ1-5	CARPTGTVSYSNQPQHF	TGTGCCAGACCGACAGGTACGGTCAGCTATAGCAATCAGCCCCAGCATTTT
TRBV30	-	TRBD1	TRBJ1-2	CAWIRTGRSGGYTF	TGTGCCTGGATAAGGACAGGTCGATCCGGAGGCTACACCTTC
TRBV7-9	-	-	TRBJ1-5	CASSLQGSQPQHF	TGTGCCAGCAGCTTACAGGGGTCGCAGCCCCAGCATTTT
TRBV15	-	TRBD1	TRBJ2-6	CATSGQGASGANVLTF	TGTGCCACCAGCGGACAGGGGGCCTCTGGGGCCAACGTCCTGACTTTC
TRBV4-1	-	TRBD2	TRBJ2-3	CASSLRTSGGYRVDTQYF	TGCGCCAGCAGCCTCAGGACTAGCGGGGGTTACAGGGTCGATACGCAGTATTTT
TRBV28	-	TRBD1	TRBJ2-3	CASSFHRGRGTDTQYF	TGTGCCAGCAGTTTTCACAGGGGCAGGGGCACAGATACGCAGTATTTT
TRBV4-1	few	TRBD2	TRBJ2-5	CASSQVGWGGETQYF	TGCGCCAGCAGCCAAGTTGGCTGGGGGGGAGAGACCCAGTACTTC
TRBV6-4	once	TRBD2	TRBJ2-2	CASSDSREGGTGELFF	TGTGCCAGCAGTGACTCAAGGGAGGGAGGCACCGGGGAGCTGTTTTTT
TRBV6-4	-	TRBD1	TRBJ2-2	CASSDSWTGDTGELFF	TGTGCCAGCAGTGACTCGTGGACAGGGGACACCGGGGAGCTGTTTTTT
TRBV2	-	TRBD2	TRBJ2-2	CASSDGTSGVTGELFF	TGTGCCAGCAGTGACGGGACTAGCGGGGTAACCGGGGAGCTGTTTTTT
TRBV2	-	TRBD1	TRBJ1-2	CASSEALGGGYTF	TGTGCCAGCAGTGAAGCGCTAGGGGGCGGCTACACCTTC
TRBV5-1	-	-	TRBJ1-1	CASSLVWGMNTEAFF	TGCGCCAGCAGCTTGGTCTGGGGCATGAACACTGAAGCTTTCTTT
TRBV14	-	TRBD1	TRBJ2-1	CASSQHFGTGGGNEQFF	TGTGCCAGCAGCCAACATTTCGGGACAGGGGGCGGGAATGAGCAGTTCTTC
TRBV9	-	-	TRBJ2-4	CASARGFGNIQYF	TGTGCCAGCGCGAGGGGGTTTGGAAACATTCAGTACTTC
TRBV11-3	-	-	TRBJ2-7	CASSLAGSPSEQYF	TGTGCCAGCAGCTTAGCAGGGTCCCCATCCGAGCAGTACTTC
TRBV11-2	few	TRBD1	TRBJ2-3	CASSLQLTGDTHTDTQYF	TGTGCCAGCAGCTTACAACTTACAGGGGACACACACACAGATACGCAGTATTTT